Presented here are 17 T cell receptor beta chains from one specimen sequenced in a study of blood T cells in healthy people across ages. The use of a sample-barcoded 5' primer and a J-beta primer mix characterized a second PCR of roughly 6 to 11 cycles. MiXCR, applied by TCRdb to the 5' RACE reads, yields one record per CDR3 protein. The table has over 750,000 distinct CDR3 sequences, around a quarter seen once. These data were also filed under a second study, of T cells of mothers and their children.

Input material: blood. The receptors derive from a boy between 5 and 17 years old in good health.

This clonotype appeared a few times. This chain joins TRBV10-3 and TRBJ2-3; TRBD1 aligns across 8 bases. Looked up from germline, CDR1 is ENHRY and CDR2 is SYGVKD. V dropped 6 bases and J dropped 5; count of bases not matched to a gene: 7. The CDR3 has 14 amino acids. CDR3 nucleotides: TGTGCCATCAGCGCTGACAGGGGTGGAGATACGCAGTATTTT. Protein: CAISADRGGDTQYF.

V and J are TRBV24-1 and TRBJ2-5; TRBD1 matches 7 bases. CDR1 and CDR2 (germline): KGHDR, SFDVKD. The CDR3 has 16 residues. The V segment lost 2 bases and the J segment 5 bases; nucleotides outside the gene matches: 10. The CDR3 region is CATSDYEQGFGETQYF. Here the CDR3 DNA reads TGTGCCACCAGTGATTACGAACAGGGGTTCGGGGAGACCCAGTACTTC.

The V and J genes are TRBV7-2 and TRBJ2-5, with a tentative D call TRBD1 (6 bases). The J call may be faulty, since TRBJ2-1 better matches the DNA end. Per germline, CDR1 SGHTA and CDR2 FQGNSA. CDR3 length: 15 residues. CDR3 sequence: CASSLRQGSGNEQFF. The CDR3 nucleotides are TGTGCCAGCAGCTTAAGGCAGGGGTCGGGGAATGAGCAGTTCTTC.

This chain connects TRBV12-3 or TRBV12-4 to TRBJ1-2; no definite D call. The CDR3 totals 12 residues. V was shortened by 6 bases and J by 1 base, with 6 bases between the two germline ends. CDR3: CASSVLNYGYTF. CDR3 bases: TGTGCCAGCAGCGTCCTTAACTATGGCTACACCTTC.

This CDR3 is CASRGTSGGENTGELFF. The CDR3 nucleotides read TGTGCCAGCAGAGGGACTAGCGGGGGCGAAAACACCGGGGAGCTGTTTTTT. The V call is TRBV12-3 or TRBV12-4, the J call TRBJ2-2, with 14 bases that match TRBD2. The CDR3 runs 17 residues. Trimming removed 6 bases from V and 2 bases from J; junction bases left unmatched: 5.

The genes are TRBV5-1 and TRBJ2-5, with 12 bases that match TRBD2. The DNA end is a closer match to TRBJ2-1, so the J assignment may be wrong. Per germline, CDR1 SGHRS and CDR2 YFSETQ. This CDR3 has 15 residues. Here the CDR3 DNA reads TGCGCCAGCAGCCGGACTAGCGGGGACGGAAATGAGCAGTTCTTC. This translates into CASSRTSGDGNEQFF.

This clonotype was observed a handful of times. J is TRBJ2-5 and V is TRBV29-1; tentatively, D is TRBD1 or TRBD2 (5 bases each). Germline CDR1 SQVTM, CDR2 ANQGSEA. The V end lost 5 bases, the J end lost 6 bases, and 16 bases lay between the germline ends. The CDR3 runs 13 residues. The CDR3 DNA reads as TGCAGCGTTACGGCCCCGGGGCCACAGACCCAGTACTTC. Translation: CSVTAPGPQTQYF.

CDR3: CASSVGGRDTDTQYF. The CDR3 coding sequence is TGTGCCAGCAGCGTAGGTGGGAGAGATACAGATACGCAGTATTTT. The V and J genes are TRBV9 and TRBJ2-3; a weak D match, TRBD2 (5 bases). The CDR3 spans 15 residues. The V and J ends lost 0 bases and 3 bases respectively, with 11 bases between them. The germline V gene has CDR1 SGDLS and CDR2 YYNGEE.

CDR3 protein: CASSDWDLRTEAFF. CDR3 DNA sequence: TGCGCCAGCAGCGATTGGGACTTAAGAACTGAAGCTTTCTTT. The chain employs TRBV5-1 and TRBJ1-1, with a weak D call TRBD1 (5 bases). This CDR3 has 14 amino acids. Deletions cut 4 bases from V and 5 bases from J, with 15 bases between. CDR1 and CDR2 (germline): SGHRS, YFSETQ.

The chain recombines TRBV7-9 with TRBJ2-1; 8 bases fit TRBD2. The J call may be incorrect, as the DNA end agrees better with TRBJ2-5. CDR1 is SEHNR, CDR2 FQNEAQ, per germline (reference sequence). There are 14 residues in the CDR3. In nucleotides, the CDR3 is TGTGCCAGCAGCTCGGGGGGGCGGCAAGAGACCCAGTACTTC. Translating gives CASSSGGRQETQYF.

In this sample, this clonotype turned up a few times. This chain uses TRBV7-9 with TRBJ2-7; weak D call: TRBD1 (6 bases). V was trimmed by 4 bases and J by 0 bases, leaving 13 bases between them. CDR1 SEHNR and CDR2 FQNEAQ come from the germline V gene (reference sequence). This CDR3 region has 15 residues. CDR3 loop: CASSYTDRSSYEQYF. The CDR3, as DNA: TGTGCCAGCAGCTACACTGACAGGAGCTCCTACGAGCAGTACTTC.

This clonotype was detected a few times. The CDR3 region is CSARFRERDNEQFF. The CDR3 DNA sequence: TGCAGTGCTAGGTTTCGGGAGAGGGACAATGAGCAGTTCTTC. This chain links TRBV20-1 with TRBJ2-1, with D maybe TRBD2 (6 bases). The V gene lost 3 bases and the J gene lost 5 bases, with 14 bases spanning the gap. In germline, CDR1 is DFQATT, CDR2 SNEGSKA (reference sequence). The CDR3 contains 14 residues.

The chain uses TRBV20-1 and TRBJ2-6, with TRBD1 matching 7 bases. CDR1 is DFQATT and CDR2 is SNEGSKA in the germline V gene (reference sequence). This CDR3 region has 16 residues. V was pared by 2 bases and J by 0 bases, with 4 bases of the junction left unmatched. CDR3 bases: TGCAGTGCTAGAAAACAGGGGAGCTCTGGGGCCAACGTCCTGACTTTC. Its translation: CSARKQGSSGANVLTF.

This clonotype came up a few times. This chain links TRBV6-1 with TRBJ2-4; D not resolved. The germline CDR1 and CDR2 sequences are MNHNS and SASEGT. V lost 6 bases to trimming and J lost 2 bases, with 8 bases between them. CDR3 size: 13 residues. The CDR3 DNA sequence: TGTGCCAGCAGCGCCCTCCCCAAAAACATTCAGTACTTC. Translated: CASSALPKNIQYF.

The genes are TRBV20-1 and TRBJ1-2; D is unresolved. V was shortened by 4 bases and J by 4 bases, with 10 bases between the two germline ends. Germline V gene sequence: CDR1 DFQATT, CDR2 SNEGSKA (reference sequence). The CDR3 consists of 12 residues. The DNA of the CDR3 is TGCAGTGCTAAGACCTCCTCCTATGGCTACACCTTC. Protein product: CSAKTSSYGYTF.

This clonotype was seen a handful of times. The chain employs TRBV12-3 or TRBV12-4 and TRBJ2-4; D may be TRBD2 (5 bases). V was shortened by 0 bases and J by 8 bases, with 14 bases between the two germline ends. This CDR3 comprises 15 residues. CDR3 residues: CASSLARGGLDIQYF. The CDR3 DNA reads TGTGCCAGCAGTTTAGCGCGTGGAGGCTTGGACATTCAGTACTTC.

This clonotype was seen more than once but under ten times. The chain combines TRBV27 with TRBJ2-1; either TRBD1 or TRBD2 may supply D (5 bases each). CDR1 MNHEY and CDR2 SMNVEV come from the germline V gene (reference sequence). V gave up 5 bases and J gave up 1 base, with 12 bases separating them. This CDR3 has 15 residues. CDR3 residues: CASSNREGSYNEQFF. In nucleotides, the CDR3 is TGTGCCAGCAGTAACCGTGAGGGGTCCTACAATGAGCAGTTCTTC.